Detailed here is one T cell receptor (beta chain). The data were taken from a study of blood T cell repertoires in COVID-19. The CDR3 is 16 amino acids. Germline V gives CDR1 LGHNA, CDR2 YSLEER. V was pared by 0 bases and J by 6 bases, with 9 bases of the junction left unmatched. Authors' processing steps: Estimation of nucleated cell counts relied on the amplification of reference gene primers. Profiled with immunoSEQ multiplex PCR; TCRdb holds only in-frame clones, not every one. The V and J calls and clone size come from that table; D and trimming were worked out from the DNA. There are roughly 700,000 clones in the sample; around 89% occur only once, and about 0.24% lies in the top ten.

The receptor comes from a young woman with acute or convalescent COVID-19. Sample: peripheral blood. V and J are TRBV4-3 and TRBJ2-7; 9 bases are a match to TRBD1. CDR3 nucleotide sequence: TGCGCCAGCAGCCAAGATAGTGGGACAGGGTCCGGCGAGCAGTACTTC. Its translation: CASSQDSGTGSGEQYF.